Listed here are 30 T cell receptor beta chains from one sample, sequenced in a study of post-analysis software for immune sequencing data (dated by TCRdb to the mid-2010s). The investigation overall reported the following: Patients showed significantly higher frequencies than controls for a few TRBV segments, among them TRBV5-6, TRBV5-1 and TRBV20-1.

The method behind the library was PCR. The data were produced on an Illumina HiSeq 2500. Unique molecular identifiers were incorporated into TCR beta cDNA libraries to reduce PCR and sequencing biases. The public reads were quality trimmed at Q25 with fastp and then assembled into clones with MiXCR by TCRdb, keeping productive beta chains. Rows with a matching CDR3 protein are joined into one entry that keeps the most common DNA and genes. This sample has approximately 730,000 distinct CDR3 sequences in its table, and approximately 30% of those were observed once. The ten largest clones take up roughly 0.53% of the sample. Their cognate antigens are unknown. The specimen was blood. The receptors stem from a girl aged 5 to 17 with multiple sclerosis.

V and J are TRBV7-2 and TRBJ2-1, with 7 bases matching TRBD1. The end of the DNA aligns better with TRBJ2-7, so the J call may be wrong. CDR3 length: 14 residues. The V gene's germline CDR1 is SGHTA and CDR2 FQGNSA. CDR3 DNA sequence: TGTGCCAGCAGCTTAAGGGGGCAGTACAATGAGCAGTACTTC. Translation gives CASSLRGQYNEQYF.

A remark on this clonotype: One end of the junction is discordant with germline, which a read error may explain. The chain links TRBV6-5 to TRBJ1-2; D unresolved. The CDR3 runs to 14 residues. The germline V gene has CDR1 MNHEY and CDR2 SVGAGI. For the CDR3, the DNA is TGTGCCAGCAGTTACAGGGATCCCTTCTATGGCAACACCTTC. As protein: CASSYRDPFYGNTF.

The sample holds a few counts of this clonotype. The J gene is TRBJ2-1, the V gene TRBV2, with D perhaps TRBD2 (5 bases). Deletions cut 6 bases from V and 13 bases from J, with 10 bases between. The CDR3 runs 10 residues. The germline gives CDR1 SNHLY, CDR2 FYNNEI. The CDR3 here is CASRSGKQFF. Written as DNA, the CDR3 is TGTGCCAGCAGGTCCGGGAAACAGTTCTTC. The full variable domain, rest sourced from reference TRBV2 and TRBJ2-1, is EPEVTQTPSHQVTQMGQEVILRCVPISNHLYFYWYRQILGQKVEFLVSFYNNEISEKSEIFDDQFSVERPDGSNFTLKIRSTKLEDSAMYFCASRSGKQFFGPGTRLTVL.

The J gene is TRBJ2-2, the V gene TRBV20-1, with 14 nucleotides matching TRBD2. Trimming at V came to 6 bases and at J to 7 bases, leaving 4 bases not matched to a gene. CDR1 and CDR2 (germline): DFQATT, SNEGSKA (reference sequence). The length of the CDR3 is 14 residues. The CDR3 DNA follows: TGCAGTGCAAGACTAGCGGGAGGGCTCGGGGAGCTGTTTTTT. Translated, it gives CSARLAGGLGELFF.

This chain uses TRBV3-1 with TRBJ2-5, with 9 bases aligning to TRBD2. Germline CDR1 reads LGHDT; CDR2 reads YNNKEL (reference sequence). The trim removed 4 bases at V and 7 bases at J, leaving 7 bases unmatched. The CDR3 is 14 residues long. CDR3 DNA sequence: TGTGCCAGCAGCCGGAGACTAGCGGCGGGGACCCAGTACTTC. Its protein product is CASSRRLAAGTQYF.

A word on this clonotype: Its ends do not fully match the called genes, so a read error is possible. The J gene is TRBJ2-4, the V gene TRBV12-3 or TRBV12-4; 7 bases are a match to TRBD1. The end of the DNA fits TRBJ2-7 better, so the J call may be wrong. There are 13 residues in the CDR3. CDR3 DNA: TGTACCAGCAGTTCGACAGGGCGCTACGAGCAGTACTTC. This codes for CTSSSTGRYEQYF.

The CDR3 coding sequence is TGCAGTGCCAAGACAGATAAGAACACCGGGGAGCTGTTTTTT. It yields the protein CSAKTDKNTGELFF. The V gene is TRBV20-1, the J gene TRBJ2-2, with D tentatively TRBD1 (5 bases). From germline, CDR1 is DFQATT and CDR2 SNEGSKA (reference sequence). There are 14 residues in the CDR3. The V gene lost 6 bases and the J gene lost 1 base, with 12 bases spanning the gap.

The sample holds a few counts of this clonotype. The gene calls are TRBV29-1 and TRBJ2-1; no definite D call. CDR1 is SQVTM and CDR2 is ANQGSEA in the germline V gene. Trimming took 2 bases from V and 6 from J, leaving 8 bases between them. The length of the CDR3 is 12 residues. CDR3 sequence: CSVEIQCNEQFF. The DNA of the CDR3 is TGCAGCGTTGAAATACAGTGCAATGAGCAGTTCTTC.

This clonotype was observed once. One end of the junction fails to match germline, which may point to a read error. This sequence joins TRBV28 and TRBJ2-3; no firm D call. The V gene's germline CDR1 is MDHEN and CDR2 SYDVKM. The CDR3 length is 13 residues. The chain's CDR3 is CASADGGTDMQYF. CDR3 nucleotide sequence: TGTGCCAGTGCGGATGGTGGCACAGATATGCAGTATTTT.

In its sample, this clonotype was seen a few times. The rearrangement uses TRBV20-1 and TRBJ2-3, with no clear D. This CDR3 comprises 12 residues. V was pared by 2 bases and J by 6 bases, with 9 bases between. Germline CDR1 is DFQATT and CDR2 is SNEGSKA (reference sequence). This chain's CDR3 is CSARPRLDTQYF. In DNA, the CDR3 is TGCAGTGCTAGACCCCGGCTGGATACGCAGTATTTT.

This clonotype was seen ten or more times. The chain combines TRBV7-9 with TRBJ1-2; D is undetermined. Trimming stripped 3 bases from V and 8 bases from J, with 7 bases between. The CDR3 is 11 amino acids. Germline V gene sequence: CDR1 SEHNR, CDR2 FQNEAQ (reference sequence). In DNA, the CDR3 is TGTGCCAGCAGCTTCTCGGAGGGCTACACCTTC. Translated: CASSFSEGYTF.

The rearrangement links TRBV6-6 to TRBJ2-7; D call uncertain. The CDR3 extends over 13 amino acids. Deletions cut 2 bases from V and 7 bases from J, with 12 bases between. CDR1 MNHNY and CDR2 SVGAGI come from the germline V gene (reference sequence). CDR3 coding DNA: TGTGCCAGCAGTTACGTTTCTGCCGGGGAGCAGTACTTC. Amino acids: CASSYVSAGEQYF.

This sequence joins TRBV5-1 and TRBJ2-1; TRBD2 agrees at 10 bases. Germline V gene sequence: CDR1 SGHRS, CDR2 YFSETQ. The V segment lost 0 bases and the J segment 10 bases; nucleotides outside the gene matches: 7. This CDR3 contains 15 residues. The chain's CDR3 is CASSLVASGGWEQFF. In nucleotides, the CDR3 is TGCGCCAGCAGCTTGGTCGCTAGCGGGGGTTGGGAGCAGTTCTTC.

This clonotype was seen a handful of times. V gene TRBV5-6 combines with J gene TRBJ2-1, with D possibly being TRBD1 (6 bases). Germline V gene data show CDR1 as SGHDT and CDR2 as YYEEEE. Trimming removed 4 bases at V and 9 bases at J, with 14 bases between. This CDR3 contains 13 residues. The CDR3 loop reads CASSLSGAGEQFF. CDR3 DNA sequence: TGTGCCAGCAGCCTGTCAGGGGCTGGTGAGCAGTTCTTC.

This clonotype appeared a few times. The V call is TRBV5-8, the J call TRBJ1-1, with TRBD1 identical over 9 bases. The CDR3 is 17 amino acids. Unmatched junction bases numbered 12, after V lost 0 bases and J lost 6 bases. Germline V gene sequence: CDR1 SGHTS, CDR2 YDEGEE. CDR3 loop: CASSLDRGPSALPEAFF. The CDR3 DNA reads TGTGCCAGCAGCTTGGACAGGGGGCCCAGTGCGCTTCCTGAAGCTTTCTTT.

The genes are TRBV14 and TRBJ2-1, with TRBD1 matching 10 bases. Trimming removed 3 bases from V and 2 bases from J; junction bases left unmatched: 4. CDR1 SGHDN and CDR2 FVKESK come from the germline V gene. There are 16 residues in the CDR3. As DNA, the CDR3 is TGTGCCAGCAGCCAGACAGACAGGGGGCCCTACAATGAGCAGTTCTTC. Amino acids: CASSQTDRGPYNEQFF.

This sequence joins TRBV3-1 and TRBJ2-7; possibly TRBD2 for D (5 bases). Trimming removed 1 base from V and 0 bases from J, with 10 bases in between. Per germline, CDR1 LGHDT and CDR2 YNNKEL (reference sequence). The CDR3 extends over 15 amino acids. The CDR3 nucleotides read TGTGCCAGCAGCCAAGGGACTGAGAGCTCCTACGAGCAGTACTTC. It codes for CASSQGTESSYEQYF.

This clonotype was picked up a small number of times. This rearrangement joins TRBV2 to TRBJ2-5; 10 nucleotides align to TRBD1. The V gene end was trimmed by 10 bases and the J gene end by 5 bases; junction bases not matched to a gene: 7. Germline V gives CDR1 SNHLY, CDR2 FYNNEI. CDR3 length: 13 residues. The CDR3 DNA reads as TGTGCCACCCAGGACAGGGGGGACGAGACCCAGTACTTC. This sequence encodes CATQDRGDETQYF.

The rearrangement joins TRBV5-1 to TRBJ2-3, with 9 bases lining up with TRBD2. CDR3 length equals 16 residues. V trimming: 4 bases; J trimming: 0 bases; junction bases outside the gene matches: 6. CDR1 is SGHRS, CDR2 YFSETQ, per germline. CDR3 sequence reads: CASSPGLATSTDTQYF. DNA of the CDR3: TGCGCCAGCAGCCCAGGACTAGCGACTAGCACAGATACGCAGTATTTT.

This clonotype came up many times. This sequence joins TRBV6-2 or TRBV6-3 and TRBJ2-1, with D perhaps TRBD2 (6 bases). The length of the CDR3 is 15 residues. Per germline, CDR1 MNHEY and CDR2 SVGEGT. Between the trimmed V and J ends, which lost 0 bases and 3 bases, there was a span of 9 bases. CDR3 region: CASSYSKTSYNEQFF. The DNA of the CDR3 is TGTGCCAGCAGTTACTCGAAGACTAGCTACAATGAGCAGTTCTTC.

Turning to this clonotype: A junction boundary mismatches the germline segment, possibly from a read error. This chain connects TRBV6-6 to TRBJ1-2, with D hard to call. From germline, CDR1 is MNHNY and CDR2 SVGAGI (reference sequence). The CDR3 is 12 residues long. As DNA, the CDR3 is TGTGTCAGCGCGGGGTCCGACTATGGCTACACCTTC. Its translation is CVSAGSDYGYTF.

V and J are TRBV20-1 and TRBJ2-1; 9 bases fit TRBD2. CDR3 length: 15 amino acids. Trimming at V came to 0 bases and at J to 5 bases, leaving 5 bases not matched to a gene. Germline CDR1 is DFQATT and CDR2 is SNEGSKA (reference sequence). CDR3 sequence: CSARDQLAGHNEQFF. The CDR3 bases are TGCAGTGCTAGAGATCAACTAGCGGGTCACAATGAGCAGTTCTTC.

The rearrangement joins TRBV20-1 to TRBJ2-7, with D possibly TRBD1 on 5 matching bases. CDR1 and CDR2 from the germline V gene are DFQATT and SNEGSKA (reference sequence). Trimming left V 2 bases short and J 2 bases short, with 10 bases between. This CDR3 contains 13 residues. Here the CDR3 DNA reads TGCAGTGCTAGAATCAGGGCCCCCTACGAGCAGTACTTC. Protein sequence: CSARIRAPYEQYF.

This chain connects TRBV6-4 to TRBJ1-6; a possible D gene is TRBD1 (5 bases). CDR3 size: 14 residues. V lost 4 bases, J lost 7 bases, and 11 bases lay in between. The germline CDR1 and CDR2 sequences are MRHNA and SNTAGT. CDR3 DNA: TGTGCCAGCAGTGCAATCGGGGGGAATTCACCCCTCCACTTT. Translation: CASSAIGGNSPLHF.

The rearrangement links TRBV29-1 to TRBJ1-2; 8 positions agree with TRBD1. V lost 4 bases to trimming and J lost 8 bases; unmatched junction nucleotides: 12. The CDR3 runs 14 residues. Looked up from germline, CDR1 is SQVTM and CDR2 is ANQGSEA. CDR3 sequence reads: CSVVSGQGASGYTF. The CDR3 DNA is TGCAGCGTTGTTTCGGGGCAGGGGGCGTCCGGCTACACCTTC.

The DNA for the CDR3 is TGTGCCAGCAGCCAAGGTGGGAGGACAGGGGGCTACGAGCAGTACTTC. Protein: CASSQGGRTGGYEQYF. This chain joins TRBV3-1 and TRBJ2-7; 10 bases are a match to TRBD1. The V gene's germline CDR1 is LGHDT and CDR2 YNNKEL (reference sequence). The CDR3 loop spans 16 amino acids. Unmatched junction bases numbered 6, after V lost 1 base and J lost 3 bases.

This clonotype was observed a handful of times. J is TRBJ1-2 and V is TRBV7-2; TRBD1 might be the D (6 bases). Looked up from germline, CDR1 is SGHTA and CDR2 is FQGNSA. The CDR3 totals 15 residues. V lost 3 bases to trimming and J lost 8 bases, with 19 bases between them. The CDR3: CASSFQTGGRAGYTF. The CDR3 DNA sequence: TGTGCCAGCAGCTTTCAGACAGGCGGTAGGGCAGGCTACACCTTC.

The chain couples TRBV5-1 to TRBJ1-2; the match to TRBD1 covers 7 bases. With V trimmed by 4 bases and J by 7 bases, 10 bases remained unmatched. This CDR3 contains 14 residues. Germline CDR1 is SGHRS and CDR2 is YFSETQ. The CDR3 nucleotides are TGCGCCAGCAGCCAGCAGGGGGGTCGTGGTGGCTACACCTTC. Protein: CASSQQGGRGGYTF. The full variable domain, its missing parts supplied by reference TRBV5-1 and TRBJ1-2, is KAGVTQTPRYLIKTRGQQVTLSCSPISGHRSVSWYQQTPGQGLQFLFEYFSETQRNKGNFPGRFSGRQFSNSRSEMNVSTLELGDSALYLCASSQQGGRGGYTFGSGTRLTVV.

As concerns this clonotype: A much larger clone lies one base from this, so it may be a read error. The gene calls are TRBV7-2 and TRBJ2-1; 8 bases map to TRBD1. The J call may be in error: the DNA end matches TRBJ2-7 better. CDR1 is SGHTA, CDR2 FQGNSA, per germline. The CDR3 extends over 17 amino acids. Written as DNA, the CDR3 is TGTGCCAGCAGCTTAGTGGTCTGGACAGGGTCCTACAATGAGCAGTACTTC. Translation: CASSLVVWTGSYNEQYF.

In the case of this clonotype: This may come from a read error, since a much larger clone is one base off. V is TRBV11-2 and J is TRBJ2-5; the D is unclear. In germline, CDR1 is SGHAT, CDR2 FQNNGV. The CDR3 has 14 amino acids. Trimming took 0 bases from V and 11 from J, leaving 16 bases between them. The DNA for the CDR3 is TGTGCCAGCAGCTTAGATCTAAGGGAAAGTGAGCAGTACTTC. Its protein product is CASSLDLRESEQYF.